This T cell receptor beta chain was identified in a study of T cell responses to AZD1222 COVID-19 vaccine. Clones were sequenced by immunoSEQ multiplex PCR, and TCRdb holds only the in-frame ones, with some missing. The sample holds roughly 150,000 clones, approximately 90% seen once. The germline V gene encodes CDR1 KGHSH and CDR2 LQKENI. The CDR3 is 16 amino acids. V lost 3 bases to trimming and J lost 6 bases; unmatched junction nucleotides: 9. The sequencing used peripheral blood, collected on day 0 of AZD1222 vaccination. The TCR was taken from an adult in good health. V gene TRBV18 combines with J gene TRBJ2-5, with 11 positions matching TRBD1. The CDR3 sequence: CASSPGTGGFKKTQYF. The CDR3 DNA follows: TGTGCCAGCTCACCGGGGACAGGGGGATTTAAGAAGACCCAGTACTTC.